This TCR beta chain comes out of a study of tumor and adjacent non-tumor tissue in lung cancer. Study as a whole: The patients, roughly 10 men and five or six women, were roughly 31 to 80 with stage I to III disease. Study results and caveats: Significantly higher TCR diversity was found in tumor than normal lung. Normal lung showed higher cumulative top 100 clone frequency than tumor.

The CDR3 has 16 amino acids. The V gene's germline CDR1 is DFQATT and CDR2 SNEGSKA (reference sequence). This sample's RNA came from whole unsorted tissue. Between August and November 2014, newly diagnosed, chemotherapy-naive lung cancer patients underwent thoracic surgery in China. A modified ARM-PCR protocol with three rounds of nested PCR amplified TCRbeta. Each CDR3 protein is one row after TCRdb ran MiXCR on the multiplex PCR reads. The profile covers roughly 65,000 distinct CDR3 sequences, with about three fifths appearing a single time and 20% to 25% taken by the ten largest. This clonotype was detected a few times. The antigen is undetermined. One end of the junction fails to match germline, which may point to a read error.

V gene TRBV20-1 combines with J gene TRBJ2-5, with 8 bases identical to TRBD2. The clonotype originates from a man between 45 and 60 years old with non-small cell lung cancer. The sequencing input was lung tumor tissue. In nucleotides, the CDR3 is TGCAGTGCTAGAGAGTCGGGGCGGGGGGACCAAGGGACCCAGTACTTC. This encodes CSARESGRGDQGTQYF.